This T cell receptor (beta chain) was documented in a study of cytomegalovirus exposure and HLA in healthy donors. To note about this clone: Its antigen is unknown.

PCR amplification relied on 60 Vbeta primers (plus 13 Jbeta primers). Under the authors' procedure: Some 11 million of the about 80 million unique TCR beta chains counted in a later analysis were shared. TCRdb's copy holds only in-frame clones and misses some; the assay was immunoSEQ multiplex PCR. That table supplies the V and J calls and clone size; D and trimming were determined from the DNA. The repertoire holds 150,000 to 200,000 clones, with roughly 73% as singletons. Study-level results: CMV antigen specificity was confirmed in vitro for a few CMV-associated chains. HLA-A and HLA-B allele assignments for most subjects were reportedly predicted accurately using TCR beta sequences. The majority of CMV-associated TCR beta chains were reported as apparently HLA-restricted in a later analysis.

The CDR3 contains 19 residues. Germline V gene lookup returns CDR1 LNHNV and CDR2 YYDKDF (reference sequence). Trimming at V came to 0 bases and at J to 1 base, leaving 15 bases not matched to a gene. The receptor comes from a man between 18 and 29 years old in good health and CMV-seropositive. Sequences were obtained from PBMCs. The chain joins TRBV15 to TRBJ2-7, with 7 bases lining up with TRBD2. The CDR3: CATSRDLPELADFSYEQYF. CDR3 DNA sequence: TGTGCCACCAGCAGAGATCTCCCGGAGCTAGCGGACTTTTCCTACGAGCAGTACTTC. The full variable domain, rest sourced from reference TRBV15 and TRBJ2-7, is DAMVIQNPRYQVTQFGKPVTLSCSQTLNHNVMYWYQQKSSQAPKLLFHYYDKDFNNEADTPDNFQSRRPNTSFCFLDIRSPGLGDTAMYLCATSRDLPELADFSYEQYFGPGTRLTVT.